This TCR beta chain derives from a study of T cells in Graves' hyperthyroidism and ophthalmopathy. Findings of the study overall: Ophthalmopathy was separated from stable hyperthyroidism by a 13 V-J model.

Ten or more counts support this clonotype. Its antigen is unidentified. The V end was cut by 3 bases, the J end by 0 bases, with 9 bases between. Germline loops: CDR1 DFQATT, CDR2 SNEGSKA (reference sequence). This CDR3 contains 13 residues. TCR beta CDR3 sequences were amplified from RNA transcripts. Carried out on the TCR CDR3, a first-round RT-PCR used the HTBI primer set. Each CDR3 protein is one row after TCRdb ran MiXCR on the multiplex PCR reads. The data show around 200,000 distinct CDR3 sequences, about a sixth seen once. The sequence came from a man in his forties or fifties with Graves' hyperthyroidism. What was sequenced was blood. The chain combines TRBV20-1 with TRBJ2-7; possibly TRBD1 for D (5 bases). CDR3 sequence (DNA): TGCAGTGCTAGTCAGGGATTCTCCTACGAGCAGTACTTC. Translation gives CSASQGFSYEQYF.